What follows describes a single T cell receptor beta chain. This record belongs to a study of PD-L1 blockade in urothelial cancer. Study context: Every 3 weeks, patients received intravenous atezolizumab 1,200 mg, beginning 2014. In terms of prior chemotherapy, patients had received 0 to 3 regimens.

V was cut by 2 bases and J by 10 bases, with 14 bases left in between. In germline, CDR1 is GTSNPN, CDR2 SVGIG (reference sequence). The CDR3 is 12 residues long. Sequencing used immunoSEQ multiplex PCR; TCRdb keeps in-frame clones, though not all of them. The sample contains about 76,000 clones, roughly 84% of which appear only once. The chain uses TRBV30 and TRBJ1-1; D is unresolved. This sample comprised PBMCs, obtained around atezolizumab (anti-PD-L1) treatment. The TCR was taken from a man in his 70s with urothelial cancer. The CDR3 DNA follows: TGTGCCTGGAGTCCAACAGCCGGCTCAGCTTTCTTT. It yields the protein CAWSPTAGSAFF.